Each of the 29 T cell receptor beta chains below was sequenced from the same sample in a study of blood T cell repertoires in COVID-19. Clones were read by immunoSEQ multiplex PCR, and TCRdb kept only the in-frame ones, dropping some. Of under 300,000 clones in the sample, approximately 80% are singletons; the top ten hold 3% to 4%. Sequencing was performed on peripheral blood. These receptors came from a woman aged 18-29 years with acute or convalescent COVID-19.

The chain recombines TRBV10-3 with TRBJ2-7; the D gene is possibly TRBD2 (5 bases). The CDR3 is 13 residues long. Trimming took off 4 bases at V and 0 bases at J, with 7 bases between the two ends. CDR1 and CDR2 from the germline V gene are ENHRY and SYGVKD. The CDR3 DNA reads TGTGCCATCAGTGCTGGGAGCTCCTACGAGCAGTACTTC. Protein product: CAISAGSSYEQYF.

The rearrangement links TRBV25-1 to TRBJ1-5, with 9 bases that match TRBD1. V trimming: 4 bases; J trimming: 6 bases; junction bases outside the gene matches: 13. The CDR3 covers 17 residues. Germline V gene data show CDR1 as MGHDK and CDR2 as SYGVNS. The CDR3 here is CASSADRGGLLTQPQHF. The CDR3 nucleotides are TGTGCCAGCAGTGCGGACAGGGGAGGCTTGTTAACTCAGCCCCAGCATTTT.

The V call is TRBV4-1, the J call TRBJ2-7, with D perhaps matching TRBD1 (6 bases). The V and J ends lost 3 bases and 6 bases respectively, with 15 bases between them. CDR1 is MGHRA, CDR2 YSYEKL, per germline. The CDR3 is made up of 14 amino acids. CDR3: CASSQADRRTEQYF. The CDR3 DNA is TGCGCCAGCAGCCAGGCAGACAGGCGGACCGAGCAGTACTTC.

V is TRBV19 and J is TRBJ2-2; weak D call: TRBD1 (6 bases). This CDR3 is 17 amino acids long. Between the trimmed V and J ends, which lost 4 bases and 0 bases, there was a span of 15 bases. Germline V lookup: CDR1 LNHDA, CDR2 SQIVND (reference sequence). The CDR3 is CASSRGTGLANTGELFF. DNA for the CDR3: TGTGCCAGTAGTAGGGGCACAGGGCTAGCGAACACCGGGGAGCTGTTTTTT.

The chain recombines TRBV28 with TRBJ1-2; 9 positions agree with TRBD1. Losses at the gene ends were 5 bases for V and 3 bases for J; bases not matched to a gene: 10. Germline V gene data show CDR1 as MDHEN and CDR2 as SYDVKM. The CDR3 has 16 residues. CDR3 residues: CASSPRGTGFHYGYTF. CDR3 sequence (DNA): TGTGCCAGCAGTCCCCGCGGGACAGGGTTTCACTATGGCTACACCTTC.

V and J are TRBV20-1 and TRBJ2-5; D is possibly TRBD1 (5 bases). The CDR3 has 13 residues. Germline CDR1 reads DFQATT; CDR2 reads SNEGSKA (reference sequence). V lost 3 bases and J lost 5, with 13 bases in between. CDR3 sequence reads: CSASKGLGETQYF. DNA of the CDR3: TGCAGTGCTAGTAAGGGGTTGGGTGAGACCCAGTACTTC.

This chain uses TRBV9 with TRBJ2-1; 8 bases line up with TRBD1. V shed 2 bases and J 9 bases; nucleotides not matched to a gene: 7. This CDR3 contains 14 residues. Germline CDR1 reads SGDLS; CDR2 reads YYNGEE. The CDR3, as DNA: TGTGCCAGCAGCGTCGACAGGGGTGGTGGTGAGCAGTTCTTC. Translation gives CASSVDRGGGEQFF.

This clone showed up just once. This chain links TRBV6-5 with TRBJ2-7, with a weak D call TRBD1 (5 bases). V was clipped by 8 bases and J by 9 bases, with 11 bases between them. The V gene's germline CDR1 is MNHEY and CDR2 SVGAGI. CDR3 length: 10 amino acids. CDR3 bases: TGTGCCAGCGGAAAGGGGTGGCAGTACTTC. It translates to CASGKGWQYF.

V and J are TRBV7-9 and TRBJ1-1; D remains unclear. The V end was cut by 3 bases, the J end by 4 bases, with 9 bases between. Germline assignment: CDR1 SEHNR and CDR2 FQNEAQ (reference sequence). The CDR3 sequence is 13 residues long. CDR3 in amino acids: CASSFGESTEAFF. The DNA of the CDR3 is TGTGCCAGCAGCTTCGGGGAGTCCACTGAAGCTTTCTTT.

This sequence joins TRBV2 and TRBJ2-1; the D is unclear. V was shortened by 1 base and J by 0 bases, with 13 bases between the two germline ends. The V gene's germline CDR1 is SNHLY and CDR2 FYNNEI. CDR3 length: 17 residues. Here the CDR3 reads CASSEGGSRLSYNEQFF. CDR3 in DNA: TGTGCCAGCAGTGAAGGAGGTAGTCGGCTCTCCTACAATGAGCAGTTCTTC.

The genes are TRBV5-1 and TRBJ1-2, with no clear D. The V end lost 0 bases, the J end lost 4 bases, and 10 bases lay between the germline ends. Germline V CDR1 and CDR2: SGHRS, YFSETQ. This CDR3 is built from 14 residues. The CDR3 DNA sequence: TGCGCCAGCAGCTTGGGGTCAGATCTCTATGGCTACACCTTC. Amino acids: CASSLGSDLYGYTF. The full variable domain, completed using reference TRBV5-1 and TRBJ1-2, is KAGVTQTPRYLIKTRGQQVTLSCSPISGHRSVSWYQQTPGQGLQFLFEYFSETQRNKGNFPGRFSGRQFSNSRSEMNVSTLELGDSALYLCASSLGSDLYGYTFGSGTRLTVV.

The CDR3 sequence: CAISEGRQGGRQPQHF. The DNA for the CDR3 is TGTGCCATCAGTGAGGGACGACAGGGTGGACGTCAGCCCCAGCATTTT. This chain uses TRBV10-3 with TRBJ1-5; 7 positions agree with TRBD1. The CDR3 totals 16 residues. J lost 6 bases, V lost 2 bases, and 10 bases had no gene match. Germline V gene sequence: CDR1 ENHRY, CDR2 SYGVKD.

The chain joins TRBV6-2 or TRBV6-3 to TRBJ1-1, with a possible D match to TRBD1 (5 bases). V was trimmed by 2 bases and J by 2 bases, leaving 9 bases between them. This CDR3 has 14 amino acids. Germline CDR1 MNHEY, CDR2 SVGEGT. The CDR3, as DNA: TGTGCCAGCAGTTACGGGGCGTCAAACACTGAAGCTTTCTTT. Residues: CASSYGASNTEAFF.

The table lists this clone with a few counts. The same CDR3 also results from other DNA sequences found in this sample. The V and J genes are TRBV29-1 and TRBJ1-2; D not certain. Germline V CDR1 and CDR2: SQVTM, ANQGSEA. The CDR3 runs to 11 residues. The V end lost 5 bases, the J end lost 0 bases, and 4 bases lay between the germline ends. CDR3 sequence: CSVLANYGYTF. The CDR3 DNA reads as TGCAGCGTTCTAGCTAACTATGGCTACACCTTC. Combining the CDR3 with reference TRBV29-1 and TRBJ1-2 gives the whole variable domain SAVISQKPSRDICQRGTSLTIQCQVDSQVTMMFWYRQQPGQSLTLIATANQGSEATYESGFVIDKFPISRPNLTFSTLTVSNMSPEDSSIYLCSVLANYGYTFGSGTRLTVV.

This clone came up a few times. The chain employs TRBV3-1 (or the pseudogene TRBV3-2) and TRBJ2-7; D is possibly TRBD1 (5 bases). This CDR3 comprises 13 residues. Per the germline V gene, CDR1 is LGHDT and CDR2 is YNNKEL (reference sequence). Between the trimmed V and J ends, which lost 8 bases and 3 bases, there was a span of 14 bases. CDR3 sequence reads: CASQALDNYEQYF. CDR3 nucleotide sequence: TGTGCCAGCCAGGCCCTGGACAACTACGAGCAGTACTTC.

This clone was seen a few times. The rearrangement joins TRBV19 to TRBJ1-5, with D uncertain. This CDR3 contains 15 residues. The germline CDR1 and CDR2 sequences are LNHDA and SQIVND (reference sequence). CDR3 sequence reads: CATRTGSGSNQPQHF. DNA of the CDR3: TGTGCAACGCGCACGGGGTCGGGGAGCAATCAGCCCCAGCATTTT.

The J gene is TRBJ2-5, the V gene TRBV15; 8 nucleotides agree with TRBD2. This CDR3 has 16 residues. V lost 1 base, J lost 6 bases, and 10 bases stayed unmatched. The V gene's germline CDR1 is LNHNV and CDR2 YYDKDF (reference sequence). CDR3 sequence reads: CATSRVGGAGPQTQYF. The CDR3 coding sequence is TGTGCCACCAGCAGAGTCGGGGGGGCGGGTCCGCAGACCCAGTACTTC.

CDR3: CASSYPSRDGYTF. The CDR3 coding sequence is TGTGCCAGCAGTTACCCGAGCAGGGATGGCTACACCTTC. The chain uses TRBV6-2 or TRBV6-3 and TRBJ1-2, with a weak D call TRBD1 (5 bases). The length of the CDR3 is 13 residues. The germline V gene encodes CDR1 MNHEY and CDR2 SVGEGT. The germline V and J ends were trimmed by 2 bases and 6 bases, with 10 bases remaining between them.

The chain is built from TRBV19 and TRBJ1-1; 7 positions agree with TRBD1. The CDR3 is 13 amino acids. V shed 10 bases, J shed 7 bases, and the junction held 12 bases outside the gene matches. Per germline, CDR1 LNHDA and CDR2 SQIVND (reference sequence). CDR3 in amino acids: CANYRGLSGEAFF. CDR3 sequence (DNA): TGTGCCAACTACAGGGGTCTCTCCGGTGAAGCTTTCTTT.

This rearrangement joins TRBV16 to TRBJ1-1, with a tentative D call TRBD1 (6 bases). V lost 4 bases to trimming and J lost 3 bases, with 15 bases between them. This CDR3 region has 15 residues. From germline, CDR1 is KGHSY and CDR2 FQNENV. CDR3 amino acids: CASSRYREGDTEAFF. The DNA for the CDR3 is TGTGCCAGCAGCCGTTACAGGGAGGGAGACACTGAAGCTTTCTTT.

V is TRBV10-3 and J is TRBJ1-5, with a possible D match to TRBD1 (6 bases). Trimming took off 9 bases at V and 1 base at J, with 13 bases between the two ends. The CDR3 contains 14 residues. Germline values: CDR1 ENHRY, CDR2 SYGVKD. The CDR3 nucleotides are TGTGCCATTCGACAGGAGTTCAGCAATCAGCCCCAGCATTTT. It codes for CAIRQEFSNQPQHF.

The rearrangement links TRBV2 to TRBJ1-1, with D possibly matching TRBD1 (5 bases). The CDR3 is 14 residues long. The V gene's germline CDR1 is SNHLY and CDR2 FYNNEI. The V gene lost 2 bases and the J gene lost 3 bases, with 10 bases spanning the gap. The CDR3 reads CASSERPGHTEAFF. The CDR3 DNA sequence: TGTGCCAGCAGTGAAAGGCCAGGGCACACTGAAGCTTTCTTT.

This rearrangement joins TRBV28 to TRBJ2-7; 12 nucleotides agree with TRBD2. Germline lookup yields CDR1 MDHEN and CDR2 SYDVKM. The CDR3 has 18 amino acids. V dropped 5 bases and J dropped 0; count of bases not matched to a gene: 11. The DNA for the CDR3 is TGTGCCAGCAGTACGGGAGAATTGACTAGCGGGGGCTCCTACGAGCAGTACTTC. Translated, it gives CASSTGELTSGGSYEQYF.

The chain couples TRBV4-3 to TRBJ2-2; 8 bases align to TRBD2. The CDR3 contains 17 residues. In germline, CDR1 is LGHNA, CDR2 YSLEER. V was clipped by 0 bases and J by 6 bases; unmatched bases: 9. CDR3 coding DNA: TGCGCCAGCAGCCAAGATGTACCGCGGGGGGCCGCCGGGGAGCTGTTTTTT. Protein product: CASSQDVPRGAAGELFF.

V gene TRBV5-1 combines with J gene TRBJ2-5, with 7 bases lining up with TRBD1. The CDR3 has 13 residues. V lost 5 bases, J lost 3 bases, and 4 bases stayed unmatched. Germline V lookup: CDR1 SGHRS, CDR2 YFSETQ. The CDR3 DNA follows: TGCGCCAGCAGGCGAGGGACAGAAGAGACCCAGTACTTC. Translated: CASRRGTEETQYF.

The rearrangement joins TRBV7-2 to TRBJ1-3, with a weak D call TRBD1 (6 bases). Between the trimmed V and J ends, which lost 1 base and 0 bases, there was a span of 16 bases. From germline, CDR1 is SGHTA and CDR2 FQGNSA. This CDR3 spans 18 amino acids. In DNA form, the CDR3 reads TGTGCCAGCAGCTTAGATAGGGCAGGGGAAGGCTCTGGAAACACCATATATTTT. Translated: CASSLDRAGEGSGNTIYF.

The chain combines TRBV13 with TRBJ2-7; TRBD2 matches at 10 bases. The CDR3 is 17 amino acids. V trimming: 1 base; J trimming: 0 bases; junction bases outside the gene matches: 6. CDR1 and CDR2 (germline): PRHDT, FYEKMQ (reference sequence). CDR3 protein: CASSLVAGGGPSYEQYF. CDR3 nucleotide sequence: TGTGCCAGCAGCTTAGTAGCGGGAGGAGGGCCCTCCTACGAGCAGTACTTC.

This clone appeared once. The chain joins TRBV4-3 to TRBJ2-3; D might be TRBD2 (6 bases). This CDR3 is 17 amino acids long. In germline, CDR1 is LGHNA, CDR2 YSLEER. V lost 0 bases to trimming and J lost 6 bases, with 19 bases between them. In nucleotides, the CDR3 is TGCGCCAGCAGCCAAGATTACCGGCGGGATCCGGGGGATACGCAGTATTTT. Protein sequence: CASSQDYRRDPGDTQYF.

This chain joins TRBV27 and TRBJ1-1, with 10 bases fitting TRBD1. This CDR3 comprises 14 residues. V dropped 5 bases and J dropped 5; count of bases not matched to a gene: 5. Germline V gene lookup returns CDR1 MNHEY and CDR2 SMNVEV (reference sequence). CDR3: CASSAGTGVTEAFF. As DNA, the CDR3 is TGTGCCAGCAGTGCGGGGACAGGGGTGACTGAAGCTTTCTTT.